These T cell receptor beta chains were read from a single sample in a study of T-cell reconstitution after alpha-beta-depleted transplantation in children. TCRdb itself ran the PCR reads through MiXCR, one entry per CDR3 protein. This table has a few hundred thousand distinct CDR3 sequences, 25% to 30% appearing once. The source material was PBMCs, sampled before TCRalphabeta/CD19-depleted stem cell transplant. Every receptor here comes from a boy less than two years old with Wiskott-Aldrich syndrome, due to receive a stem cell transplant. Both conserved end residues are part of each CDR3.

TRBV15,TRBJ1-2,CATSGGRRSYGYTF
TRBV2,TRBJ2-5,CASSARDLGLALQETQYF
TRBV4-1,TRBJ1-2,CASSQGHTGTGTYGYTF
TRBV7-9,TRBJ2-6,CASSITGAGANVLTF
TRBV9,TRBJ2-7,CASSVAGGHEQYF
TRBV20-1,TRBJ2-1,CSARDPLQSNNEQFF
TRBV14,TRBJ1-4,CASSQDQGTNEKLFF
TRBV27,TRBJ2-7,CASGRLAGPYEQYF
TRBV5-1,TRBJ2-5,CASSGLAGWAETQYF
TRBV28,TRBJ2-1,CASSLWREGGGEQFF
TRBV6-1,TRBJ2-7,CASSSMDRGNEQYF
TRBV7-8,TRBJ2-7,CASSLRSSGRGSEQYF
TRBV5-1,TRBJ1-5,CASSLGPTGWGQPQHF
TRBV27,TRBJ2-1,CASSLKASAAGASYNEQFF
TRBV5-4,TRBJ2-1,CASSPGVTGGLDEQFF
TRBV5-1,TRBJ2-3,CASSLASGPDTQYF
TRBV28,TRBJ2-5,CASSSSGKVRETQYF
TRBV12-3/TRBV12-4,TRBJ1-3,CASSAPTVYNSGNTIYF
TRBV5-6,TRBJ2-5,CASSLIAGVSETQYF
TRBV28,TRBJ2-3,CASSFLGASTDTQYF
TRBV3-1,TRBJ1-5,CASSQLGQPQHF
TRBV30,TRBJ2-5,CAWSVSGETQYF
TRBV5-1,TRBJ1-5,CASRKDGDLGPQHF
TRBV7-9,TRBJ1-3,CASSSDREPGNTIYF
TRBV7-9,TRBJ2-7,CASSPRGPYEQYF
TRBV12-3/TRBV12-4,TRBJ2-5,CASSPSQGRKFQETQYF
TRBV20-1,TRBJ2-7,CSATIQGLPYEQYF
TRBV6-2/TRBV6-3,TRBJ2-3,CASSYSGLFDTQYF
TRBV11-1,TRBJ2-4,CASSLPRTSGSPAKNIQYF
TRBV6-2/TRBV6-3,TRBJ2-1,CASEALAGDRNEQFF
TRBV7-9,TRBJ2-4,CASSLDTNIQYF
TRBV7-9,TRBJ2-2,CASSAFGDRVGGELFF
TRBV15,TRBJ2-1,CATSRDIVGEQFF
TRBV6-1,TRBJ1-1,CASSRDRVNTEAFF
TRBV27,TRBJ2-4,CASSPQLAGGNIQYF
TRBV4-2,TRBJ2-1,CASTVTSGRAGYNEQFF
TRBV7-6,TRBJ2-3,CASSSSGRGGDTQYF
TRBV29-1,TRBJ2-1,CSVVSWNEQFF
TRBV24-1,TRBJ2-2,CATSDHPGTSGVGELFF
TRBV10-2,TRBJ2-3,CASSESFDSDTQYF
TRBV5-1,TRBJ2-1,CASSYGLPSGEQFF
TRBV11-2,TRBJ2-1,CASSLGLAGGFYEQFF
TRBV29-1,TRBJ2-7,CSVPGTHSYEQYF
TRBV2,TRBJ2-3,CASSEKGFTDTQYF
TRBV7-9,TRBJ2-3,CASSLASPSTDTQYF
TRBV5-1,TRBJ2-3,CASSRDTTHTDTQYF